The present entry profiles one T cell receptor (beta chain) with its context. V lost 1 base to trimming and J lost 7 bases; unmatched junction nucleotides: 9. The CDR3 extends over 16 amino acids. CDR1 is MGHRA and CDR2 is YSYEKL in the germline V gene. The data originate from a study of T-cell reconstitution after alpha-beta-depleted transplantation in children. Preparation of the TCRbeta library involved a method that used unique molecular identifiers. Via MiXCR, TCRdb re-called the PCR reads, giving one row per CDR3 protein. This sample yields about 500,000 distinct CDR3 sequences, of which 30% to 35% are seen a single time; more than 2% belongs to the top ten.

The input for sequencing was PBMCs from the stem cell graft donor, taken from the stem cell graft. This TCR was sampled from a human donor who donated a stem cell graft to a child with aplastic anemia. The chain couples TRBV4-1 to TRBJ2-3; TRBD2 aligns across 9 bases. Here the CDR3 reads CASSQGPSGNVNTQYF. The CDR3 nucleotides are TGCGCCAGCAGCCAAGGCCCTAGCGGGAACGTGAATACGCAGTATTTT.